The clone carrying this T cell receptor (beta chain) was recorded once. CDR3 size: 14 residues. Trimming pared 4 bases from V and 4 bases from J, leaving 13 bases between. From germline, CDR1 is KGHSH and CDR2 LQKENI. The sample belongs to a study of blood T cell repertoires in COVID-19. Assay used: immunoSEQ multiplex PCR; TCRdb lists only in-frame clones, some missing. This sample has over 75,000 clones, with roughly 88% found just once. The J gene is TRBJ1-1, the V gene TRBV18; tentative D call: TRBD1 (6 bases). The sample taken for sequencing was peripheral blood. The sequence was collected from a woman of 80 years or more with acute or convalescent COVID-19. This CDR3 reads CASSLQGGRTEAFF. The CDR3 DNA sequence: TGTGCCAGCTCACTACAGGGTGGACGCACTGAAGCTTTCTTT.